These T cell receptor beta chains were read from a single sample in a study of OX40 agonist ivuxolimab in advanced cancers. The protocol was immunoSEQ multiplex PCR, while the TCRdb copy is restricted to in-frame clones and leaves out a portion. The repertoire consists of roughly 60,000 clones, with around nine tenths occurring once and the leading ten covering roughly 0.99%. The sample consisted of CD4+ or CD8+ T cells sorted from blood, taken in a trial of the OX40 agonist ivuxolimab. These receptors came from an adult with an advanced solid tumor such as melanoma, head and neck, liver or kidney cancer. Each CDR3 is given with its conserved first and last residue. D genes are given only for firm matches. Clone size is stated in some rows and not others, as once, few, many or a class when expanded.

v_gene	j_gene	d_gene	abundance	CDR3aa	CDR3nt
TRBV2	TRBJ2-3	-	-	CASSERGATDTQYF	TGTGCCAGCAGTGAACGGGGGGCCACAGATACGCAGTATTTT
TRBV5-1	TRBJ2-2	TRBD2	-	CASSGETSGRGTGELFF	TGCGCCAGCAGCGGTGAGACTAGCGGGAGGGGAACCGGGGAGCTGTTTTTT
TRBV19	TRBJ1-2	-	-	CASTESGPGRHGYTF	TGTGCCAGCACGGAATCGGGGCCAGGGAGGCATGGCTACACCTTC
TRBV18	TRBJ1-2	TRBD1	few	CASSPSPGGHGYTF	TGTGCCAGCTCACCATCCCCAGGGGGGCATGGCTACACCTTC
TRBV7-2	TRBJ2-5	-	-	CASSPAAGEETQYF	TGTGCCAGCAGTCCCGCGGCGGGCGAAGAGACCCAGTACTTC
TRBV19	TRBJ2-1	TRBD2	-	CASTLLAGGHEQFF	TGTGCCAGTACCTTACTAGCGGGAGGGCATGAGCAGTTCTTC
TRBV28	TRBJ2-1	TRBD2	-	CASSLAPGLAGALEQFF	TGTGCCAGCAGTTTAGCACCGGGACTAGCGGGAGCTCTTGAGCAGTTCTTC
TRBV10-2	TRBJ1-5	-	-	CASSDRGNQPQHF	TGCGCCAGCAGTGACAGGGGAAACCAGCCCCAGCATTTT
TRBV19	TRBJ2-2	-	-	CASSLRTGELFF	TGTGCCAGTAGCCTCAGGACCGGGGAGCTGTTTTTT
TRBV29-1	TRBJ2-1	TRBD2	-	CSVDSSGSSDEQFF	TGCAGCGTTGATTCTAGCGGGAGCAGCGATGAGCAGTTCTTC
TRBV20-1	TRBJ1-2	-	few	CSAPSPYGYTF	TGCAGTGCCCCCTCTCCTTATGGCTACACCTTC
TRBV21-1	TRBJ2-1	-	-	CASSFPGTDEQFF	TGTGCCAGCAGCTTCCCCGGGACTGATGAGCAGTTCTTC
TRBV28	TRBJ2-3	-	-	CASSFQASTDTQYF	TGTGCCAGCAGTTTCCAGGCGAGCACAGATACGCAGTATTTT
TRBV27	TRBJ2-3	TRBD2	-	CASRTGLAGVNTQYF	TGTGCCAGCAGGACGGGACTAGCGGGAGTAAATACGCAGTATTTT
TRBV6-5	TRBJ1-2	-	few	CASSYREGHYGYTF	TGTGCCAGCAGTTACCGGGAAGGGCACTATGGCTACACCTTC